This T cell receptor (beta chain) is drawn from a study of T cell responses to AZD1222 COVID-19 vaccine. Study at large: Second-dose schedules of about 4 or about 12 weeks were combined. The study's findings and limits: The donor group comprised mostly white British people and more females; the analysis possibly underestimated clonal diversity. CD4 TCRs linked to vaccination spanned spike, dominating at 160-218 and 743-854. Only after the peak T cell response were repertoires sampled.

Repertoires were generated with immunoSEQ multiplex PCR, while TCRdb's copy carries only in-frame clones and drops some. This table holds around 100,000 clones, 88% found once. A single count supports this clone. As yet, its antigen is unknown. The CDR3 sequence is 14 residues long. Losses at the gene ends were 6 bases for V and 3 bases for J; bases not matched to a gene: 6. In germline, CDR1 is SGHTA, CDR2 FQGNSA. The chain combines TRBV7-2 with TRBJ2-7; 9 bases line up with TRBD2. The sequence derives from an adult in good health. This material consisted of peripheral blood, taken on day 0 of AZD1222 vaccination. The CDR3 loop reads CASSRTSEFYEQYF. In nucleotides, the CDR3 is TGTGCCAGCAGTCGGACTAGCGAGTTCTACGAGCAGTACTTC. The full variable domain, rest sourced from reference TRBV7-2 and TRBJ2-7, is GAGVSQSPSNKVTEKGKDVELRCDPISGHTALYWYRQSLGQGLEFLIYFQGNSAPDKSGLPSDRFSAERTGGSVSTLTIQRTQQEDSAVYLCASSRTSEFYEQYFGPGTRLTVT.